These T cell receptor beta chains were read from a single sample in a study of blood T cell repertoires in COVID-19. Generated by immunoSEQ multiplex PCR, the TCRdb table keeps only in-frame clones and is missing some. The data hold approximately 300,000 clones, with about nine tenths observed a single time. Material for sequencing was PBMCs or T cells enriched from blood (not recorded which). Source of these receptors: a woman in her thirties who had recovered from COVID-19. Both conserved end residues are part of each CDR3. The D gene is left open where the match is weak. Some rows have no size entry. The others give once, few or many, or a class for an expanded clone.

clone_size j_call d_call v_call cdr3_nt cdr3_aa
- TRBJ1-1 - TRBV5-4 TGTGCCAGCAGCATTCAGGGGCGTTTTGATGAAGCTTTCTTT CASSIQGRFDEAFF
- TRBJ1-3 - TRBV28 TGTGCCAGCAGTTTTTTACTCCATAAAAAGGGACACCCGAGCTCTGGAAACACCATATATTTT CASSFLLHKKGHPSSGNTIYF
few TRBJ1-1 - TRBV10-2 TGCGCCAGCAGTGAGTCTCCCCAGAACACTGAAGCTTTCTTT CASSESPQNTEAFF
- TRBJ1-2 TRBD1 TRBV27 TGTGCCAGCAGTTTAGTGGGACAGGAGGGAGGCTACACCTTC CASSLVGQEGGYTF
- TRBJ2-2 TRBD2 TRBV6-5 TGTGCCAGCAGTTACAGGGCGGGGGAGACCGGGGAGCTGTTTTTT CASSYRAGETGELFF
- TRBJ2-3 - TRBV5-4 TGTGCCAGCAGCCTTAGAAGACATACATACAGCACAGATACGCAGTATTTT CASSLRRHTYSTDTQYF
- TRBJ2-1 TRBD2 TRBV15 TGTGCCACCAGCAAAGCGGGAGGCCTCATGGGGGGTGAGCAGTTCTTC CATSKAGGLMGGEQFF
- TRBJ2-7 TRBD2 TRBV28 TGTGCCAGCAGACCCGCTTCGGCGGGAGGTGACGAGCAGTACTTC CASRPASAGGDEQYF
few TRBJ2-2 TRBD2 TRBV30 TGTGCCTGGAGGGCCCTAGCGGGAGGGCACGGGGAGCTGTTTTTT CAWRALAGGHGELFF
- TRBJ2-1 - TRBV18 TGTGCCAGCTCACCCCAGAGGGCTGGGTCCTACAATGAGCAGTTCTTC CASSPQRAGSYNEQFF
few TRBJ2-7 TRBD2 TRBV29-1 TGCAGCGTTGTTATCGCGGGGGAACCATACGAGCAGTACTTC CSVVIAGEPYEQYF
- TRBJ2-7 - TRBV4-2 TGTGCCAGCAGCCTAGCCTCTAAAGGGGGAACCTGGGGCTACTACGAGCAGTACTTC CASSLASKGGTWGYYEQYF
- TRBJ1-2 - TRBV27 TGTGCCAGCAGTTTATCAAAGGAAAGAGGCTATGGCTACACCTTC CASSLSKERGYGYTF
- TRBJ2-7 TRBD2 TRBV7-2 TGTGCCAGCAGCTCCGGACTAGCGGCAGCCGAGCAGTACTTC CASSSGLAAAEQYF
- TRBJ1-1 TRBD1 TRBV7-9 TGTGCCAGCACCCCTAAACCGCAGGGGGACACTGAAGCTTTCTTT CASTPKPQGDTEAFF
- TRBJ1-4 - TRBV6-5 TGTGCCAGCAGTTCCACAGGGCAGAAACTGTTTTTT CASSSTGQKLFF
few TRBJ2-1 TRBD2 TRBV3-1/TRBV3-2 TGTGCCAGCAGCCCAAGGACTAGCGGGAGTGGTTACAATGAGCAGTTCTTC CASSPRTSGSGYNEQFF
- TRBJ2-6 - TRBV6-2/TRBV6-3 TGTGCCAGCAGCCAAACTAGCTACTTAATCTCTGGGGCCAACGTCCTGACTTTC CASSQTSYLISGANVLTF
- TRBJ2-3 - TRBV7-2 TGTGCCAGCAGCTCTCAGGCCGACTACACAGATACGCAGTATTTT CASSSQADYTDTQYF
- TRBJ1-1 - TRBV7-9 TGTGCCAGCAGCCCCAGAGTCGAGGACACTGAAGCTTTCTTT CASSPRVEDTEAFF
- TRBJ2-2 TRBD1 TRBV19 TGTGCCAGTAGTATAAGTTGGACAGGGGAGGGGGAGCTGTTTTTT CASSISWTGEGELFF
few TRBJ2-1 TRBD2 TRBV6-4 TGTGCCAGCAGTATCGGGACTAGCGGACACAATGAGCAGTTCTTC CASSIGTSGHNEQFF
once TRBJ2-1 TRBD2 TRBV6-4 TGTGCCAGCAGTGACGGAGTAGCGGGATCCTTCTACAATGAGCAGTTCTTC CASSDGVAGSFYNEQFF
- TRBJ1-5 - TRBV21-1 TGTGCCAGCAGCAAAGTCGGGACAGCGGTATCCAATCAGCCCCAGCATTTT CASSKVGTAVSNQPQHF
- TRBJ2-7 - TRBV6-2/TRBV6-3 TGTGCCAGCAGTCACCTCCCGGGCTACGAGCAGTACTTC CASSHLPGYEQYF
- TRBJ1-1 TRBD1 TRBV6-5 TGTGCCAGCAGTTTTGTACGGACAGGGCGAAACACTGAAGCTTTCTTT CASSFVRTGRNTEAFF
- TRBJ2-7 - TRBV5-1 TGCGCCAGCAGCTTGGGGGTGACTAGTGGGTACGAGCAGTACTTC CASSLGVTSGYEQYF
- TRBJ2-1 TRBD2 TRBV20-1 TGCAGTGCTAGTACTAGCGGGATGGTCGCCTACAATGAGCAGTTCTTC CSASTSGMVAYNEQFF
- TRBJ1-1 - TRBV5-1 TGCGCCAGCAGCTTCGGGGCTGAAGCTTTCTTT CASSFGAEAFF
- TRBJ2-3 - TRBV23-1 TGCGCCAGCAGTCAATCGGGACTGCGGACCCCAGATACGCAGTATTTT CASSQSGLRTPDTQYF
- TRBJ2-3 TRBD2 TRBV14 TGTGCCAGCAGCCAGCGGGAGGGCCCAGATACGCAGTATTTT CASSQREGPDTQYF
- TRBJ1-3 TRBD1 TRBV12-3/TRBV12-4 TGTGCCAGTCTCTTAGGGGGCCTCAACACCATATATTTT CASLLGGLNTIYF
few TRBJ2-7 - TRBV19 TGTGCCAGTAGTCTCCGGACACCCTACGAGCAGTACTTC CASSLRTPYEQYF
- TRBJ2-7 - TRBV5-6 TGTGCCAGCAGCCAGGCTACCGAGCAGTACTTC CASSQATEQYF
- TRBJ2-1 TRBD2 TRBV27 TGTGCCAGCAGTATCACTAGCGGGAGCTACAATGAGCAGTTCTTC CASSITSGSYNEQFF
- TRBJ1-6 - TRBV4-1 TGCGCCAGCAGCGGGGCCACTCCTCTCTATAATTCACCCCTCCACTTT CASSGATPLYNSPLHF
- TRBJ1-5 - TRBV28 TGTGCCAGCAGTTTACGAGGGACTTATAGCAATCAGCCCCAGCATTTT CASSLRGTYSNQPQHF
- TRBJ2-3 TRBD2 TRBV6-4 TGTGCCAGCAGTGAGACTAGCGGGAGTGTCACAGATACGCAGTATTTT CASSETSGSVTDTQYF
- TRBJ2-1 - TRBV2 TGTGCCACCCCATCGACAGGCGCTTTGGAGCAGTTCTTC CATPSTGALEQFF
- TRBJ2-1 TRBD2 TRBV10-3 TGTGCCATCAGTGATAAAAGAAGCCTAGCGGGAGTAGGCAATGAGCAGTTCTTC CAISDKRSLAGVGNEQFF
- TRBJ2-2 - TRBV9 TGTGCCAGCAGCGTCGGACGGGGATTCACCGGGGAGCTGTTTTTT CASSVGRGFTGELFF
few TRBJ1-5 - TRBV24-1 TGTGCCACCAGTGATGATGACTCCGGCAGTCAGCCCCAGCATTTT CATSDDDSGSQPQHF
- TRBJ2-7 - TRBV15 TGTGCCACCAGCAGAGATGGAACAGTCTACGAGCAGTACTTC CATSRDGTVYEQYF
- TRBJ2-3 TRBD2 TRBV10-3 TGTGCCACCACTACTAGCGGACCCGCAGATACGCAGTATTTT CATTTSGPADTQYF
- TRBJ1-2 - TRBV11-2 TGTGCCAGCAGCTTAGACCAGGGAATTGGTGGCTACACCTTC CASSLDQGIGGYTF
- TRBJ2-1 - TRBV11-2 TGTGCCAGCAGCCTCGGGTATGAGCAGTTCTTC CASSLGYEQFF
- TRBJ2-3 - TRBV15 - CATSRVMRQGVPVSTDTQYF
- TRBJ2-1 - TRBV5-5 TGTGCCAGCAGCGGAAACGGAGTCTGGGAGCAGTTCTTC CASSGNGVWEQFF
- TRBJ1-3 - TRBV19 TGTGCCACCAAAGGGGGGGGCAACCTGGAATTCGGAAACACCATATATTTT CATKGGGNLEFGNTIYF
- TRBJ1-1 - TRBV7-2 TGTGCCAGCAGCTTAGAAGGCAGGGGTACTGAAGCTTTCTTT CASSLEGRGTEAFF
- TRBJ2-1 - TRBV3-1/TRBV3-2 TGTGCCAGCAGCCGAGTGGCTAGGGAGCAGTTCTTC CASSRVAREQFF
- TRBJ2-5 TRBD2 TRBV3-1/TRBV3-2 TGTGCCAGCAGCCAGGGGACTAGCGGGAGCGAGACCCAGTACTTC CASSQGTSGSETQYF
- TRBJ1-2 TRBD1 TRBV3-1/TRBV3-2 TGTGCCAGCAGCCTATTCGGGACAGACAACTATGGCTACACCTTC CASSLFGTDNYGYTF
- TRBJ2-2 - TRBV27 TGTGCCAGCAGCAAAGTCAGGGTGAACACCGGGGAGCTGTTTTTT CASSKVRVNTGELFF